This T cell receptor beta chain was found in a study of spatial heterogeneity in lung cancer. Study-wide results and limits: Tumoral mutation counts were tracked by counts of expanded intratumoral alpha and beta TCRs.

As to time point: sample taken at primary tumor resection. Germline-derived CDR1 and CDR2 are LGHNA and YSLEER. V was shortened by 3 bases and J by 8 bases, with 22 bases between the two germline ends. The CDR3 loop spans 17 amino acids. TCRdb reprocessed the 5' RACE reads with MiXCR, giving one entry per CDR3 protein. The sample records 10,000 or so distinct CDR3 sequences, around 5.1% being singletons. This clonotype was counted many times. Antigen specificity is unknown. The rearrangement uses TRBV4-3 and TRBJ2-2; no clear D gene. This specimen consisted of lung tumor tissue, obtained at surgery. The clonotype comes from a female donor with early-stage non-small cell lung cancer. The CDR3 region is CASSHASEAPRPGELFF. CDR3 DNA: TGCGCCAGCAGCCACGCCTCCGAGGCCCCAAGGCCGGGGGAGCTGTTTTTT.